This T cell receptor (beta chain) was sequenced for a study of spatial heterogeneity in lung cancer. This clonotype appeared a few times. Indicated time point: sample taken at primary tumor resection. The presence of a unique molecular identifier marked each TCR cDNA molecule. MiXCR was run by TCRdb on the 5' RACE reads, yielding one entry per CDR3 protein. The table shows 30,000 to 45,000 distinct CDR3 sequences, with roughly 8% occurring only once. Germline V gene sequence: CDR1 LNHNV, CDR2 YYDKDF (reference sequence). The CDR3 loop spans 15 amino acids. Trimming took 3 bases from V and 5 from J, leaving 14 bases between them.

The gene calls are TRBV15 and TRBJ2-4; D is perhaps TRBD2 (5 bases). This material consisted of PBMCs, taken at surgery. This receptor was obtained from a male donor with early-stage non-small cell lung cancer. The CDR3 bases are TGTGCCACCAGCAGTCGTCGGGTGAGGGAAAACATTCAGTACTTC. This sequence encodes CATSSRRVRENIQYF.